This T cell receptor (beta chain) came from a study of T cells expressing NK-cell markers. Background on the study: HCMV seropositivity marked seven of the eight sequenced donors; one was seronegative. The study's findings and limits: The CD3+CD56-NKG2C+ fraction of a few donors was likewise dominated by these clonotypes. Expanded NKG2C+ T cell clones had unclear HCMV specificity.

Looked up from germline, CDR1 is KGHDR and CDR2 is SFDVKD. The CDR3 totals 15 residues. For each CDR3 protein, TCRdb gives one entry from its re-call of the 5' RACE reads, without DNA. The listing contains almost 450,000 distinct CDR3 sequences. As to this clonotype: Antigen unknown.

This TCR was recovered from a woman aged 18 to 75 in good health. The V gene is TRBV24-1, the J gene TRBJ2-5; TCRdb returns TRBD2, unconfirmable since there is no DNA. Sequences were obtained from blood T cells: a sorted CD56 or NKG2C T cell subset, CD4+ or CD8+ T cells, or bulk PBMC T cells (not recorded which). The CDR3 reads CATSEAPIGKETQYF.